This TCR beta chain was sequenced for a study of cytotoxic CD8 clonotypes in ibrutinib-treated CLL. This clone appeared once. The antigen is undetermined. Whole-study findings and limits: At baseline, clonality was higher than in age-matched healthy donors and correlated with CD8+ counts. A rise in clonality was seen at ibrutinib response, and a fall back toward baseline was seen at progression.

The planned depth of sequencing spanned 1 in 200,000 to 1 in 1 million T cells. Libraries were prepared by immunoSEQ multiplex PCR; TCRdb keeps only in-frame clonotypes and omits some of them. The data show approximately 45,000 clones, with more than 60% seen just once and 13% held by the top ten. The input for sequencing was PBMCs, taken after 12 months of ibrutinib treatment. This TCR was recovered from a human donor with chronic lymphocytic leukemia.

CDR3 sequence (DNA): TGCGCCAGCAGCTTGATTACTAGCGGGATCGTAGAGACCCAGTACTTC. Translated: CASSLITSGIVETQYF. This chain links TRBV5-1 with TRBJ2-5, with 10 bases fitting TRBD2. Looked up from germline, CDR1 is SGHRS and CDR2 is YFSETQ. Unmatched junction bases numbered 7, after V lost 1 base and J lost 4 bases. The CDR3 loop spans 16 amino acids.